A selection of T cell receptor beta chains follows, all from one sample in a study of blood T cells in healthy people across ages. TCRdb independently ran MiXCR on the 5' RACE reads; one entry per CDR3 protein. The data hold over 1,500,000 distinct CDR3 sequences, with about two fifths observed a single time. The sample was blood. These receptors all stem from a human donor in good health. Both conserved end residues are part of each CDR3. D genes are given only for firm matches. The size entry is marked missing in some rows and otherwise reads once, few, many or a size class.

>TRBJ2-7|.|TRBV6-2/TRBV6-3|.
CASSSKRRGEQYF
TGTGCCAGCAGTTCAAAGAGGAGGGGCGAGCAGTACTTC
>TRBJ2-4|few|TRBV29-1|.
CSVAVVDARQNIQYF
TGCAGCGTTGCGGTTGTTGACGCGCGTCAAAACATTCAGTACTTC
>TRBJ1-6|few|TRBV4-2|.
CASSQDGGAPLHF
TGTGCCAGCAGCCAAGATGGGGGGGCACCCCTCCACTTT
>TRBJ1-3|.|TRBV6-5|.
CASSGSRGGRNTIYF
TGTGCCAGCAGTGGCTCAAGGGGGGGGCGAAACACCATATATTTT
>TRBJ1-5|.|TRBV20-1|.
CSARPRTTKNQPQHF
TGCAGTGCTAGACCACGGACCACCAAAAATCAGCCCCAGCATTTT
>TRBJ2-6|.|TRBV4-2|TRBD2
CASSQEASGGANVLTF
TGTGCCAGCAGCCAAGAGGCTAGCGGGGGGGCCAACGTCCTGACTTTC
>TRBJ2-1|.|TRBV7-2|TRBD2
CASSLRLAGTLETQFF
TGTGCCAGCAGCTTGCGACTAGCGGGGACCTTAGAGACCCAGTTCTTC
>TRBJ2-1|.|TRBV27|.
CASAGIMGGEQFF
TGTGCCAGCGCGGGAATAATGGGGGGTGAGCAGTTCTTC
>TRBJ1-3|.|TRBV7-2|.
CASSLAGLVSGNTIYF
TGTGCCAGCAGCTTAGCTGGACTCGTCTCTGGAAACACCATATATTTT
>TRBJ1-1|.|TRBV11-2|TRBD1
CASSLGTGRTDTEAFF
TGTGCCAGCAGCCTTGGGACAGGGAGGACCGACACTGAAGCTTTCTTT
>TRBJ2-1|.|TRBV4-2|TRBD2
CASSLPLAGGAGNEQFF
TGTGCCAGCAGCCTTCCTCTAGCGGGGGGAGCGGGAAATGAGCAGTTCTTC
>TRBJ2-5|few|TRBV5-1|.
CASSAAPGPTETQYF
TGCGCCAGCAGCGCTGCACCGGGACCCACAGAAACCCAGTACTTC
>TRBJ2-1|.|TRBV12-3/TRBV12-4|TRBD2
CASRSGTSGNKQFF
TGTGCCAGCAGGTCCGGGACTAGCGGCAATAAGCAGTTCTTC
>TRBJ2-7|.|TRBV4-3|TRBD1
CASSQEGTGRSYEQYF
TGCGCCAGCAGCCAAGAAGGGACAGGGAGATCCTACGAGCAGTACTTC
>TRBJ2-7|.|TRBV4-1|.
CASSQAGTASSYEQYF
TGCGCCAGCAGCCAGGCCGGGACCGCGAGCTCCTACGAGCAGTACTTC
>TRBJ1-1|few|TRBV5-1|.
CASSLFDSNAAFF
TGCGCCAGCAGCTTGTTCGACAGCAATGCGGCTTTCTTT
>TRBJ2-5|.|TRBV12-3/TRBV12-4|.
CASTLAGAGDQETQYF
TGTGCCAGCACCTTGGCGGGGGCAGGGGACCAAGAGACCCAGTACTTC
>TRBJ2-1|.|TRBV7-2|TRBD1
CASSLAPGQVVNEQFF
TGTGCCAGCAGCTTAGCGCCGGGACAGGTTGTAAATGAGCAGTTCTTC
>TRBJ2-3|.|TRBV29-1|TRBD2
CSVLTGGSTDTQYF
TGCAGCGTCCTCACGGGGGGATCAACAGATACGCAGTATTTT
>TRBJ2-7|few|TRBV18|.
CASSGAIPYEQYF
TGTGCCTCCTCAGGGGCGATACCCTACGAGCAGTACTTC
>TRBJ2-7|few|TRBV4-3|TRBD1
CASSQEQGINYEQYF
TGCGCCAGCAGCCAAGAACAGGGGATTAACTACGAGCAGTACTTC
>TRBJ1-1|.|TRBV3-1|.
CASSLLGQRNTEAFF
TGTGCCAGCAGCCTACTTGGACAGAGGAACACTGAAGCTTTCTTT
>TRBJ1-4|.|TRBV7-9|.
CASSLDGSYAEKLFF
TGTGCCAGCAGCTTAGATGGGTCCTATGCTGAAAAACTGTTTTTT
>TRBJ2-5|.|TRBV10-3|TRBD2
CAISPSGGFQETQYF
TGTGCCATCAGCCCTAGCGGAGGCTTCCAAGAGACCCAGTACTTC
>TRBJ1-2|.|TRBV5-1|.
CASMGVFGYGYTF
TGCGCCAGCATGGGGGTATTTGGCTATGGCTACACCTTC
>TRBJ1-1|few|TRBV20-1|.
CSAYYGAYTEAFF
TGCAGTGCCTATTACGGGGCTTACACTGAAGCTTTCTTT
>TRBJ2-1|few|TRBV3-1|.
CASSQGGHNEQFF
TGTGCCAGCAGCCAAGGGGGACACAATGAGCAGTTCTTC
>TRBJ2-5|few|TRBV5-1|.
CASSLWNPAQETQYF
TGCGCCAGCAGCTTGTGGAACCCTGCCCAAGAGACCCAGTACTTC
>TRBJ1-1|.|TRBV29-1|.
CSVGIGGNTEAFF
TGCAGCGTGGGTATAGGGGGGAACACTGAAGCTTTCTTT
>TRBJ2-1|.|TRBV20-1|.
CSAREEGGQFF
TGCAGTGCTAGAGAGGAGGGAGGGCAGTTCTTC
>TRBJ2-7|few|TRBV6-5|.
CASKVPASYEQYF
TGTGCCAGCAAGGTCCCAGCCTCCTACGAGCAGTACTTC
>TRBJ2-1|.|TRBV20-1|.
CSARSQGSEQFF
TGCAGTGCTCGATCCCAAGGGAGTGAGCAGTTCTTC
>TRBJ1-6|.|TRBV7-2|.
CASSLGGRYNSPLHF
TGTGCCAGCAGCTTAGGTGGCAGGTATAATTCACCCCTCCACTTT
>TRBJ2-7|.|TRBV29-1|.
CSVDSDRGTDDEQYF
TGCAGCGTTGATTCGGACCGGGGGACCGATGACGAGCAGTACTTC
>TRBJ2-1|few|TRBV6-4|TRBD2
CASTDKQSGGPNNEQFF
TGTGCCAGCACCGATAAGCAAAGCGGGGGGCCTAACAATGAGCAGTTCTTC
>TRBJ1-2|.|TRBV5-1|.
CASSFRRANINYGYTF
TGCGCCAGCAGCTTCCGCAGGGCCAATATTAACTATGGCTACACCTTC
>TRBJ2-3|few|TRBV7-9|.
CASSALGPDTQYF
TGTGCCAGCAGCGCACTAGGCCCAGATACGCAGTATTTT
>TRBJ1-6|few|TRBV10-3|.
CAISESWQGNSPLHF
TGTGCCATCAGTGAGTCATGGCAGGGTAATTCACCCCTCCACTTT
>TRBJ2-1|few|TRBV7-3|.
CASSLTSREQFF
TGTGCCAGCAGCTTAACGTCCCGGGAGCAGTTCTTC
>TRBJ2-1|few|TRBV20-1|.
CSALRRGSYNEQFF
TGCAGTGCGCTCCGTCGCGGATCCTACAATGAGCAGTTCTTC
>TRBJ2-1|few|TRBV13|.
CASSGTGREDNEQFF
TGTGCCAGCAGCGGAACAGGGAGGGAGGACAATGAGCAGTTCTTC
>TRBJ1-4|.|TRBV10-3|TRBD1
CAIRSGQDSEKLFF
TGTGCCATCAGGAGCGGACAGGATAGTGAAAAACTGTTTTTT
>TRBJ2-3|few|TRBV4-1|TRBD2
CASSQVAGDLTQYF
TGCGCCAGCAGCCAGGTAGCGGGGGACCTTACGCAGTATTTT
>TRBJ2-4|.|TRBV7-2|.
CASSLGGRGYYVQYF
TGTGCCAGCAGCTTAGGGGGCAGGGGTTACTACGTGCAGTACTTC
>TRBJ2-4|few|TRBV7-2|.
CASSLVSWEQYF
TGTGCCAGCAGCTTAGTGTCTTGGGAGCAGTACTTC
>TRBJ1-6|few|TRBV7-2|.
CASSLNEKPLHF
TGTGCCAGCAGCTTAAATGAGAAGCCCCTCCACTTT
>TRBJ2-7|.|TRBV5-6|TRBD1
CASSETGAEQYF
TGTGCCAGCAGCGAAACAGGGGCCGAGCAGTACTTC
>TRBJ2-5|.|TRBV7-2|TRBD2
CASSLVLAGDVEQYF
TGTGCCAGCAGCTTAGTTCTAGCGGGGGACGTTGAGCAGTACTTC
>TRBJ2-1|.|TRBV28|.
CASKIGGHNEQFF
TGTGCCAGCAAGATAGGGGGTCACAATGAGCAGTTCTTC
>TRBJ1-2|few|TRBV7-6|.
CASSLEVGQSLSGDGYTF
TGTGCCAGCAGCTTAGAGGTTGGACAGAGCCTATCCGGCGACGGCTACACCTTC